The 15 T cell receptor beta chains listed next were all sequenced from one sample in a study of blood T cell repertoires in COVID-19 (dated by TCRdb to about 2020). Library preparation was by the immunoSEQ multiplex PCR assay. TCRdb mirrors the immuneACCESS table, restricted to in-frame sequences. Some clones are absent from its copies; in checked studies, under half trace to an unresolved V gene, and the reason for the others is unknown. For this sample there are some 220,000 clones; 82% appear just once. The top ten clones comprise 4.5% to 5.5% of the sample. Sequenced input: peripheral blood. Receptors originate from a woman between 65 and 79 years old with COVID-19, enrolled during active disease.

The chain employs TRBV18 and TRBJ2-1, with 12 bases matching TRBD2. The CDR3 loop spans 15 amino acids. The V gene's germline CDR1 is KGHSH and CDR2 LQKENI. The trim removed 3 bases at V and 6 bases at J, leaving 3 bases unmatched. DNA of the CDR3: TGTGCCAGCTCACCGGGACTAGCGGGTCCCAATGAGCAGTTCTTC. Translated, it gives CASSPGLAGPNEQFF.

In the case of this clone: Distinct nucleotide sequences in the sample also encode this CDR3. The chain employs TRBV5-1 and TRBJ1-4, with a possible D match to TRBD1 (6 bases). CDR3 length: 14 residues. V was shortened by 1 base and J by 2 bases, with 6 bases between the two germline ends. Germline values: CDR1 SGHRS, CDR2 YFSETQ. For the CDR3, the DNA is TGCGCCAGCAGCTTGACAGGGACTAATGAAAAACTGTTTTTT. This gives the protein CASSLTGTNEKLFF. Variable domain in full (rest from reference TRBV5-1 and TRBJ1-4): KAGVTQTPRYLIKTRGQQVTLSCSPISGHRSVSWYQQTPGQGLQFLFEYFSETQRNKGNFPGRFSGRQFSNSRSEMNVSTLELGDSALYLCASSLTGTNEKLFFGSGTQLSVL.

The CDR3 region has the DNA TGTGCCCAACGGCTTTCGGGACAGGGGATCTATGGCTACACCTTC. Its protein product is CAQRLSGQGIYGYTF. J is TRBJ1-2 and V is TRBV30; 10 nucleotides align to TRBD1. The CDR3 runs to 15 residues. The junction had 13 bases not matched to a gene; V was cut back by 8 bases and J by 4 bases. Looked up from germline, CDR1 is GTSNPN and CDR2 is SVGIG (reference sequence).

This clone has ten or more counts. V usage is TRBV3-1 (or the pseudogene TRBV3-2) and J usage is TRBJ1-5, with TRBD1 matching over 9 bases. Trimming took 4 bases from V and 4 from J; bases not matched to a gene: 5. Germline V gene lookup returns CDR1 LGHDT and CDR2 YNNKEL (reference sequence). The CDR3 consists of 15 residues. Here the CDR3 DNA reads TGTGCCAGCAGCCCGGGACAGGGACTAAATCAGCCCCAGCATTTT. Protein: CASSPGQGLNQPQHF.

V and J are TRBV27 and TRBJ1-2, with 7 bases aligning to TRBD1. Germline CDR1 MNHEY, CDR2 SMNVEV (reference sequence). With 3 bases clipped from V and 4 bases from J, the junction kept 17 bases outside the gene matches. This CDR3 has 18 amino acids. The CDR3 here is CASSFSSRTRTGGYGYTF. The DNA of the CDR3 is TGTGCCAGCAGTTTCTCCTCCCGCACGCGGACAGGCGGCTATGGCTACACCTTC.

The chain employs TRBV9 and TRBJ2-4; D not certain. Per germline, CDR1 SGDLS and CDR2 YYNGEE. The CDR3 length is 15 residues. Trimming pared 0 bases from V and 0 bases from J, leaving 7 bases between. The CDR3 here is CASSVAPTAKNIQYF. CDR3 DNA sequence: TGTGCCAGCAGCGTAGCTCCTACAGCCAAAAACATTCAGTACTTC.

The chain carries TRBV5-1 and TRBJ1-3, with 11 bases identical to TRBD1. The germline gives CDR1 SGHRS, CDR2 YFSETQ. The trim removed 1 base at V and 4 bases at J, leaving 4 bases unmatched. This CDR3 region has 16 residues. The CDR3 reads CASSLRTGGEGNTIYF. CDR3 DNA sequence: TGCGCCAGCAGCTTGCGGACAGGGGGCGAAGGAAACACCATATATTTT. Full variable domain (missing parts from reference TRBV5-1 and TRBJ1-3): KAGVTQTPRYLIKTRGQQVTLSCSPISGHRSVSWYQQTPGQGLQFLFEYFSETQRNKGNFPGRFSGRQFSNSRSEMNVSTLELGDSALYLCASSLRTGGEGNTIYFGEGSWLTVV.

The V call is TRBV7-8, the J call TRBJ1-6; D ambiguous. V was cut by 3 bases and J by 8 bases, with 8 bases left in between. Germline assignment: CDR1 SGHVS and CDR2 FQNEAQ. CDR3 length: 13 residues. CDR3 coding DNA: TGTGCCAGCAGCTTCGGGGTCTATTCACCCCTCCACTTT. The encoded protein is CASSFGVYSPLHF.

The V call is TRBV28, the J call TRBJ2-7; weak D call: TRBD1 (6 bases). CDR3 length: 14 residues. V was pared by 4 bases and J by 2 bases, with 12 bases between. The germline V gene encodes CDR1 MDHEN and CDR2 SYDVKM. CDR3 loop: CASSSAGVPYEQYF. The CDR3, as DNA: TGTGCCAGCAGTTCGGCAGGGGTTCCCTACGAGCAGTACTTC.

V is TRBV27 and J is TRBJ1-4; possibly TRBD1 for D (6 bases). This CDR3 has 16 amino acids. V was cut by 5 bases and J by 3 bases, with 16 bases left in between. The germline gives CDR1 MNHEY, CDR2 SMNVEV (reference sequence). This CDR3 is CASSPLAGAPNEKLFF. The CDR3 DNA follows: TGTGCCAGCAGTCCGTTGGCGGGGGCGCCTAATGAAAAACTGTTTTTT.

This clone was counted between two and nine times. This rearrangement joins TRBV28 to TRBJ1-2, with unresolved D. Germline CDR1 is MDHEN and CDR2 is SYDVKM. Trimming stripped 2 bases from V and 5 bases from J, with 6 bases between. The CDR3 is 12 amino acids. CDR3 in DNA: TGTGCCAGCAGTTTAGTGGAGTATGGCTACACCTTC. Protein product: CASSLVEYGYTF.

The chain's CDR3 is CASSKRTSAELGTQYF. The CDR3 region has the DNA TGTGCCAGCAGTAAGCGGACTAGCGCTGAACTAGGGACCCAGTACTTC. The chain couples TRBV2 to TRBJ2-5; 9 nucleotides match TRBD2. The V gene's germline CDR1 is SNHLY and CDR2 FYNNEI. Trimming took 5 bases from V and 7 from J; bases not matched to a gene: 14. The CDR3 loop spans 16 amino acids.

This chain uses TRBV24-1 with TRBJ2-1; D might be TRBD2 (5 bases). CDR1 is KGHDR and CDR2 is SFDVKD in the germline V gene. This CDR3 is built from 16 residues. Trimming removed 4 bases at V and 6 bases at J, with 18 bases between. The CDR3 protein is CATSDTRATGLNEQFF. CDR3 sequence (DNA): TGTGCCACCAGTGACACGCGGGCGACCGGCCTCAATGAGCAGTTCTTC.

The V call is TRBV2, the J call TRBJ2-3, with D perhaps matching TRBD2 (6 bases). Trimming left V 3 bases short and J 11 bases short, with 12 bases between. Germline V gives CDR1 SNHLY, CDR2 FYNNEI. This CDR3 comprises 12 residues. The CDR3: CASSDGGRGQYF. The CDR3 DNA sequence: TGTGCCAGCAGTGACGGGGGAAGGGGGCAGTATTTT.

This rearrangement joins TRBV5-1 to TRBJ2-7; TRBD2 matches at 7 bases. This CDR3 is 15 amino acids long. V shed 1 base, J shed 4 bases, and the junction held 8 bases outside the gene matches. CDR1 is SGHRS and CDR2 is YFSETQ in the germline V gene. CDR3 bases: TGCGCCAGCAGCTTGAAGTGGGAGGGTCGTTACGAGCAGTACTTC. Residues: CASSLKWEGRYEQYF.